This T cell receptor (beta chain) was documented in a study of cytomegalovirus exposure and HLA in healthy donors. V lost 7 bases and J lost 7; bases outside the gene matches: 12. This CDR3 region has 16 residues. The V gene's germline CDR1 is MNHNY and CDR2 SVGAGI (reference sequence). With regard to this clone: What it recognizes is unknown.

The PCR made use of 60 Vbeta and 13 Jbeta primers. Sequenced by immunoSEQ multiplex PCR; TCRdb stores in-frame clones only, minus some. This sample has around 130,000 clones, with 70% to 90% found just once. Study observations and caveats: Prior analysis indicated that the majority of TCR beta V segments exhibited productivity approximately 90% or approximately 30% of the time.

The source of this sequence is a woman aged 35 to 49 in good health and CMV-seropositive. The sequencing input was PBMCs. V and J are TRBV6-6 and TRBJ2-3; the match to TRBD2 covers 12 bases. DNA of the CDR3: TGTGCCAGCATTCGGGAGCTAGCGGGGGGGCCGAATACGCAGTATTTT. This codes for CASIRELAGGPNTQYF.